This T cell receptor beta chain was retrieved from a study of siplizumab effects on memory and regulatory T cells. Assay used: immunoSEQ multiplex PCR; TCRdb lists only in-frame clones, some missing. Of about 56,000 clones detected, about 98% appear once; the ten largest clones hold approximately 1.1%. The V end lost 5 bases, the J end lost 0 bases, and 15 bases lay between the germline ends. The CDR3 is made up of 15 amino acids. CDR1 GTSNPN and CDR2 SVGIG come from the germline V gene (reference sequence). This clone occurred once. Its antigen is undetermined. Study-level findings and limits: In the presence of siplizumab, alloreactive sequences traceable to unstimulated CD4+ memory cells were significantly reduced. A minor fraction of alloreactive clones, and no more, mapped to unstimulated subsets.

The chain couples TRBV30 to TRBJ2-3, with D perhaps TRBD2 (6 bases). Material: naive CD8+ T cells sorted from blood. The clonotype was recovered from a human donor in good health. CDR3 DNA: TGTGCCTGGGGGGGGTCGGAGTCGAGCACAGATACGCAGTATTTT. Protein sequence: CAWGGSESSTDTQYF.